These 13 T cell receptor beta chains were all obtained from the same sample, sequenced in a study of spatial heterogeneity in lung cancer. Time point defined: sample taken at primary tumor resection. TCRdb ran MiXCR on the 5' RACE reads and lists one entry per CDR3 protein. The sample has about 80,000 distinct CDR3 sequences; under 8.5% are singletons. The sequenced sample was PBMCs, obtained at surgery. The receptor source for this set is a male donor with early-stage non-small cell lung cancer.

This clonotype was picked up many times. The chain couples TRBV14 to TRBJ2-1; TRBD2 is a possible D gene (5 bases). The germline V and J ends were trimmed by 0 bases and 0 bases, with 18 bases remaining between them. Germline V gene sequence: CDR1 SGHDN, CDR2 FVKESK. CDR3 size: 19 residues. The CDR3 DNA follows: TGTGCCAGCAGCCAAGATCGGCGGCGGGCCCAAATCTCCTACAATGAGCAGTTCTTC. Amino acids: CASSQDRRRAQISYNEQFF.

This clonotype was recorded many times. The chain uses TRBV28 and TRBJ2-1; D might be TRBD1 (6 bases). Trimming took off 5 bases at V and 8 bases at J, with 19 bases between the two ends. This CDR3 is built from 15 residues. Looked up from germline, CDR1 is MDHEN and CDR2 is SYDVKM. CDR3 protein: CASSQTGTTNYEQFF. The CDR3 DNA reads as TGTGCCAGCAGTCAGACCGGGACAACGAACTATGAGCAGTTCTTC.

In this sample, this clonotype turned up a few times. V gene TRBV4-1 combines with J gene TRBJ2-1; possibly TRBD1 for D (6 bases). Germline loops: CDR1 MGHRA, CDR2 YSYEKL. The CDR3 spans 16 residues. V lost 1 base, J lost 10 bases, and 20 bases lay in between. This CDR3 reads CASSQGGLVGLGEQFF. DNA for the CDR3: TGCGCCAGCAGCCAAGGGGGGCTAGTAGGCCTAGGCGAGCAGTTCTTC.

The J gene is TRBJ2-3, the V gene TRBV20-1; D is uncertain. Germline loops: CDR1 DFQATT, CDR2 SNEGSKA (reference sequence). V was trimmed by 3 bases and J by 2 bases, leaving 18 bases between them. The CDR3 loop spans 16 amino acids. The CDR3: CSASPRAVDDTDTQYF. DNA of the CDR3: TGCAGTGCTAGTCCTCGGGCTGTTGACGACACAGATACGCAGTATTTT.

There are a few counts of this clonotype. The chain combines TRBV20-1 with TRBJ2-7; TRBD2 matches at 9 bases. There are 17 residues in the CDR3. Germline CDR1 DFQATT, CDR2 SNEGSKA (reference sequence). Trimming took 3 bases from V and 4 from J; bases not matched to a gene: 16. The CDR3: CSARGAGASGILYEQYF. The CDR3 bases are TGCAGTGCTAGGGGGGCCGGAGCTAGCGGGATCCTTTACGAGCAGTACTTC.

This clonotype was seen more than once but under ten times. The V and J genes are TRBV10-3 and TRBJ1-5; weak D call: TRBD1 (6 bases). Trimming stripped 9 bases from V and 2 bases from J, with 8 bases between. CDR1 ENHRY and CDR2 SYGVKD come from the germline V gene. This CDR3 region has 12 residues. As DNA, the CDR3 is TGTGCCATTTCAGGGGGCAATCAGCCCCAGCATTTT. This sequence encodes CAISGGNQPQHF.

Many counts were recorded for this clonotype. Mismatch with germline at one junction end may stem from a read error. V usage is TRBV6-1 and J usage is TRBJ1-2; TRBD1 might be the D (6 bases). CDR1 and CDR2 from the germline V gene are MNHNS and SASEGT. The CDR3 loop spans 13 amino acids. The CDR3 sequence: CASREGGSYGYTF. For the CDR3, the DNA is TGTGCCAGCAGGGAAGGGGGGAGCTATGGCTACACCTTC.

There are many counts of this clonotype. CDR3 in DNA: TGTGCCAGCAGCTCCGGATCCGGGGAGCTGTTTTTT. Translating gives CASSSGSGELFF. The V gene is TRBV5-4, the J gene TRBJ2-2, with D unclear. Germline loops: CDR1 SGHNT, CDR2 YYREEE (reference sequence). The germline V and J ends were trimmed by 3 bases and 6 bases, with 6 bases remaining between them. CDR3 length: 12 amino acids.

This clonotype came up many times. The CDR3 spells CSARQGPTEAFF. The CDR3 nucleotides are TGCAGTGCTCGACAGGGACCCACTGAAGCTTTCTTT. This chain uses TRBV20-1 with TRBJ1-1; 7 nucleotides align to TRBD1. Germline V gene data show CDR1 as DFQATT and CDR2 as SNEGSKA (reference sequence). The CDR3 totals 12 residues. The V and J ends lost 5 bases and 4 bases, in that order; junction bases with no gene match: 4.

A few counts support this clonotype. V gene TRBV10-3 combines with J gene TRBJ2-7, with 8 bases fitting TRBD1. V lost 6 bases and J lost 4; bases outside the gene matches: 11. The CDR3 extends over 15 amino acids. Germline V gene lookup returns CDR1 ENHRY and CDR2 SYGVKD. CDR3 protein: CAISAPGGLVYEQYF. CDR3 coding DNA: TGTGCCATCAGCGCTCCAGGGGGCTTGGTTTACGAGCAGTACTTC.

The sample holds many counts of this clonotype. V gene TRBV6-6 combines with J gene TRBJ1-1; D is perhaps TRBD1 (5 bases). CDR1 and CDR2 from the germline V gene are MNHNY and SVGAGI (reference sequence). The CDR3 runs 13 residues. V was clipped by 0 bases and J by 6 bases, with 8 bases between them. CDR3 sequence: CASSYSAGAEAFF. CDR3 DNA sequence: TGTGCCAGCAGTTACTCGGCGGGGGCTGAAGCTTTCTTT.

V is TRBV15 and J is TRBJ2-1; D is unclear. This CDR3 region has 15 residues. Trimming took 0 bases from V and 0 from J, leaving 6 bases between them. Germline lookup yields CDR1 LNHNV and CDR2 YYDKDF (reference sequence). The CDR3 nucleotides read TGTGCCACCAGCAGAGATCCGAGCTCCTACAATGAGCAGTTCTTC. Its translation is CATSRDPSSYNEQFF.

This chain uses TRBV11-3 with TRBJ1-1; D not resolved. Trimming took off 3 bases at V and 4 bases at J, with 9 bases between the two ends. CDR1 SGHNT and CDR2 YENEEA come from the germline V gene. The CDR3 is 13 residues long. The CDR3, as DNA: TGTGCCAGCAGCTTTAGCGCGGGCACTGAAGCTTTCTTT. Encoded protein: CASSFSAGTEAFF.